Listed here are 30 T cell receptor beta chains from one sample, sequenced in a study of cytomegalovirus exposure and HLA in healthy donors. Vbeta (60) and Jbeta (13) primers were used in the PCR. TCRdb's table, derived via immunoSEQ multiplex PCR, lists solely in-frame clones and lacks some. The table includes approximately 180,000 clones, approximately 70% detected once. Sequenced input: PBMCs. These receptors originate from a woman in her thirties in good health and CMV-seronegative.

Turning to this clone: Other nucleotide sequences in the sample specify the same CDR3. The V and J genes are TRBV7-9 and TRBJ2-7; 15 bases map to TRBD2. Trimming removed 5 bases from V and 4 bases from J; junction bases left unmatched: 3. In germline, CDR1 is SEHNR, CDR2 FQNEAQ (reference sequence). CDR3 length equals 15 residues. The DNA of the CDR3 is TGTGCCAGCAGCCCGGGACTAGCGGGAGGTTACGAGCAGTACTTC. This encodes CASSPGLAGGYEQYF.

The chain is built from TRBV27 and TRBJ1-2, with D possibly TRBD1 on 6 matching bases. Deletions cut 3 bases from V and 2 bases from J, with 13 bases between. The CDR3 sequence is 15 residues long. Germline V CDR1 and CDR2: MNHEY, SMNVEV (reference sequence). The CDR3 reads CASSFGRGQNYGYTF. CDR3 nucleotides: TGTGCCAGCAGTTTCGGCAGGGGACAAAACTATGGCTACACCTTC.

The chain combines TRBV5-5 with TRBJ2-7; the D gene is possibly TRBD1 (6 bases). The CDR3 length is 15 residues. CDR1 and CDR2 (germline): SGHKS, YYEKEE (reference sequence). Trimming stripped 0 bases from V and 4 bases from J, with 14 bases between. CDR3 sequence reads: CASSLAPGEGYEQYF. DNA of the CDR3: TGTGCCAGCAGCTTGGCCCCAGGGGAAGGTTACGAGCAGTACTTC.

The gene calls are TRBV29-1 and TRBJ1-2; D not certain. From germline, CDR1 is SQVTM and CDR2 ANQGSEA. V was shortened by 6 bases and J by 4 bases, with 9 bases between the two germline ends. The CDR3 is 11 residues long. CDR3 DNA: TGCAGCGTGAGGTCCAGCTATGGCTACACCTTC. This codes for CSVRSSYGYTF.

The chain joins TRBV27 to TRBJ2-7, with D unresolved. Germline V gene data show CDR1 as MNHEY and CDR2 as SMNVEV (reference sequence). CDR3 size: 11 residues. V was trimmed by 6 bases and J by 9 bases, leaving 12 bases between them. CDR3 loop: CASRFYQRQYF. DNA of the CDR3: TGTGCCAGCAGATTCTATCAAAGGCAGTACTTC.

The chain combines TRBV7-2 with TRBJ2-1; 11 bases align to TRBD2. The J segment lost 4 bases and the V segment lost 3 bases, leaving 8 bases of the junction unmatched. In germline, CDR1 is SGHTA, CDR2 FQGNSA. CDR3 length: 17 amino acids. The CDR3 coding sequence is TGTGCCAGCAGCTTCGGGACTAGCGGCATTGGGTACAATGAGCAGTTCTTC. Its translation: CASSFGTSGIGYNEQFF.

This chain uses TRBV7-8 with TRBJ1-3; no definite D call. Trimming removed 5 bases at V and 4 bases at J, with 18 bases between. Germline V gives CDR1 SGHVS, CDR2 FQNEAQ. The CDR3 extends over 16 amino acids. CDR3 residues: CASSQSRWPGGNTIYF. The DNA for the CDR3 is TGTGCCAGCAGCCAAAGCCGCTGGCCCGGGGGAAACACCATATATTTT.

This chain connects TRBV4-2 to TRBJ2-1, with D hard to call. Trimming took 0 bases from V and 10 from J, leaving 10 bases between them. This CDR3 spans 13 amino acids. The germline V gene encodes CDR1 LGHNA and CDR2 YNFKEQ. The chain's CDR3 is CASSQEGVREQFF. For the CDR3, the DNA is TGTGCCAGCAGCCAAGAAGGTGTCAGGGAGCAGTTCTTC.

This clone has just one count. The chain uses TRBV5-4 and TRBJ2-7; 13 bases agree with TRBD2. CDR3 length: 15 amino acids. Looked up from germline, CDR1 is SGHNT and CDR2 is YYREEE (reference sequence). V lost 4 bases and J lost 1; bases outside the gene matches: 2. The CDR3 sequence is CASSRLAGGSYEQYF. The CDR3 DNA sequence: TGTGCCAGCAGCCGACTAGCGGGGGGATCCTACGAGCAGTACTTC.

CDR3 bases: TGTGCCAGCAGCAAGACTAGCGGATACGAGCAGTACTTC. This sequence encodes CASSKTSGYEQYF. V and J are TRBV7-6 and TRBJ2-7; 9 bases map to TRBD2. Germline V CDR1 and CDR2: SGHVS, FNYEAQ. The V gene end was trimmed by 5 bases and the J gene end by 4 bases; junction bases not matched to a gene: 3. The length of the CDR3 is 13 residues.

The V gene is TRBV19, the J gene TRBJ1-4; D gene ambiguous. The CDR3 has 13 amino acids. Germline V gene sequence: CDR1 LNHDA, CDR2 SQIVND (reference sequence). Trimming removed 6 bases at V and 5 bases at J, with 10 bases between. CDR3 sequence: CASRTTVNEKLFF. For the CDR3, the DNA is TGTGCCAGTAGGACAACAGTGAATGAAAAACTGTTTTTT.

The genes are TRBV18 and TRBJ1-2; maybe TRBD1 (6 bases). This CDR3 is 14 amino acids long. Germline loops: CDR1 KGHSH, CDR2 LQKENI. The V end was cut by 5 bases, the J end by 2 bases, with 12 bases between. DNA for the CDR3: TGTGCCAGCTCAATTCTCGACAGGAACTATGGCTACACCTTC. Translation: CASSILDRNYGYTF.

This clone was detected only once. The rearrangement uses TRBV28 and TRBJ2-2; 13 bases agree with TRBD2. Germline trimming cut 4 bases from V and 6 bases from J; bases unmatched to any gene: 14. Per the germline V gene, CDR1 is MDHEN and CDR2 is SYDVKM. This CDR3 spans 19 amino acids. The chain's CDR3 is CASSSPLAGGPSYPGELFF. DNA for the CDR3: TGTGCCAGCAGTTCTCCACTAGCGGGAGGGCCGTCTTACCCCGGGGAGCTGTTTTTT. The complete variable domain, with remaining parts taken from reference TRBV28 and TRBJ2-2, reads DVKVTQSSRYLVKRTGEKVFLECVQDMDHENMFWYRQDPGLGLRLIYFSYDVKMKEKGDIPEGYSVSREKKERFSLILESASTNQTSMYLCASSSPLAGGPSYPGELFFGEGSRLTVL.

In its sample, this clone was seen a few times. The chain uses TRBV4-1 and TRBJ1-6; weak D call: TRBD1 (5 bases). Germline loops: CDR1 MGHRA, CDR2 YSYEKL. The CDR3 contains 14 residues. Between the trimmed V and J ends, which lost 3 bases and 5 bases, there was a span of 8 bases. The CDR3 region has the DNA TGCGCCAGCAGCCACAAAGGGGATAATTCACCCCTCCACTTT. Translation: CASSHKGDNSPLHF.

Of note for this clone: Other nucleotide sequences in the sample specify the same CDR3. The rearrangement joins TRBV5-1 to TRBJ2-7; 8 nucleotides agree with TRBD1. Per germline, CDR1 SGHRS and CDR2 YFSETQ. The length of the CDR3 is 15 residues. After removal of 0 bases from V and 0 bases from J, the junction contained 2 bases not matched to a gene. The CDR3 bases are TGCGCCAGCAGCTTGGGACAGGGGAGCTCCTACGAGCAGTACTTC. It yields the protein CASSLGQGSSYEQYF.

This chain joins TRBV5-4 and TRBJ1-1; D is unclear. Germline CDR1 is SGHNT and CDR2 is YYREEE (reference sequence). CDR3 length equals 12 residues. Trimming shortened V by 3 bases and J by 1 base, and 4 bases separated the two germline ends. The CDR3, as DNA: TGTGCCAGCAGCTCAGGGAACACTGAAGCTTTCTTT. It yields the protein CASSSGNTEAFF. Looking up the rest from reference TRBV5-4 and TRBJ1-1 gives the full variable domain: ETGVTQSPTHLIKTRGQQVTLRCSSQSGHNTVSWYQQALGQGPQFIFQYYREEENGRGNFPPRFSGLQFPNYSSELNVNALELDDSALYLCASSSGNTEAFFGQGTRLTVV.

This clone was recorded only once. This sequence joins TRBV7-3 and TRBJ2-2, with D perhaps TRBD2 (5 bases). The CDR3 is 16 residues long. Trimming pared 5 bases from V and 3 bases from J, leaving 16 bases between. Germline-derived CDR1 and CDR2 are SGHTA and FQGTGA. In DNA, the CDR3 is TGTGCCAGCAGCCCCCGAGCTTTGAGGGACACCGGGGAGCTGTTTTTT. It codes for CASSPRALRDTGELFF.

This chain links TRBV7-9 with TRBJ1-4; D might be TRBD1 (5 bases). Trimming took off 2 bases at V and 3 bases at J, with 13 bases between the two ends. This CDR3 region has 16 residues. Germline CDR1 is SEHNR and CDR2 is FQNEAQ (reference sequence). CDR3 loop: CASSLSTGYSNEKLFF. The CDR3 region has the DNA TGTGCCAGCAGCTTATCCACAGGCTATTCTAATGAAAAACTGTTTTTT.

This chain uses TRBV27 with TRBJ2-3, with TRBD1 matching 7 bases. This CDR3 has 13 residues. Germline V gives CDR1 MNHEY, CDR2 SMNVEV (reference sequence). The V gene end was trimmed by 6 bases and the J gene end by 6 bases; junction bases not matched to a gene: 6. The CDR3 region has the DNA TGTGCCAGCAGCCTCGACAGGGCGGATACGCAGTATTTT. Encoded protein: CASSLDRADTQYF.

This clone was observed a handful of times. The J gene is TRBJ1-4, the V gene TRBV5-1; 8 nucleotides line up with TRBD1. The junction had 4 bases not matched to a gene; V was cut back by 3 bases and J by 6 bases. CDR3 size: 14 residues. The germline V gene encodes CDR1 SGHRS and CDR2 YFSETQ. The CDR3 nucleotides read TGCGCCAGCAGCTGGACAGGGAGGGATGAAAAACTGTTTTTT. This encodes CASSWTGRDEKLFF.

The J gene is TRBJ2-3, the V gene TRBV7-8; tentative D call: TRBD2 (6 bases). V lost 6 bases, J lost 4 bases, and 17 bases lay in between. This CDR3 has 15 amino acids. From germline, CDR1 is SGHVS and CDR2 FQNEAQ. The CDR3 loop reads CASRLITLAPDTQYF. CDR3 nucleotide sequence: TGTGCCAGCAGACTAATAACGCTAGCGCCAGATACGCAGTATTTT.

The chain recombines TRBV5-1 with TRBJ1-1; D not certain. Trimming stripped 0 bases from V and 1 base from J, with 10 bases between. Germline values: CDR1 SGHRS, CDR2 YFSETQ. The CDR3 has 15 residues. The CDR3 protein is CASSLDRFSNTEAFF. The CDR3 DNA is TGCGCCAGCAGCTTGGACAGATTCTCGAACACTGAAGCTTTCTTT.

This clone came up a few times. The V call is TRBV7-2, the J call TRBJ2-3, with D possibly TRBD2 on 6 matching bases. The CDR3 runs to 14 residues. The germline CDR1 and CDR2 sequences are SGHTA and FQGNSA. V was pared by 4 bases and J by 2 bases, with 10 bases between. The CDR3 protein is CASSSGLSTDTQYF. CDR3 sequence (DNA): TGTGCCAGCAGCTCGGGACTTTCCACAGATACGCAGTATTTT.

The chain uses TRBV10-2 and TRBJ2-1; D remains ambiguous. The CDR3 consists of 14 residues. Germline assignment: CDR1 WSHSY and CDR2 SAAADI. Trimming removed 6 bases from V and 3 bases from J, with 12 bases in between. The CDR3 coding sequence is TGCGCCAGCAGCAAACAGTACGGCTACAATGAGCAGTTCTTC. Its translation: CASSKQYGYNEQFF.

This chain links TRBV4-3 with TRBJ2-1; the match to TRBD2 covers 7 bases. V trimming: 4 bases; J trimming: 4 bases; junction bases outside the gene matches: 10. The CDR3 spans 16 residues. CDR1 and CDR2 (germline): LGHNA, YSLEER. The CDR3 is CASSLLSGEMYNEQFF. The CDR3 DNA sequence: TGCGCCAGCAGCCTCCTCAGCGGGGAGATGTACAATGAGCAGTTCTTC.

The chain couples TRBV18 to TRBJ1-4, with 9 positions matching TRBD1. J gave up 8 bases and V 6 bases, and 10 bases lay outside the gene matches. This CDR3 spans 15 amino acids. Germline values: CDR1 KGHSH, CDR2 LQKENI. The CDR3 here is CASSPQQGAREKLFF. The CDR3 region has the DNA TGTGCCAGCTCGCCTCAACAGGGGGCGCGCGAAAAACTGTTTTTT.

For this clone: The same CDR3 also results from other DNA sequences found in this sample. The chain links TRBV7-9 to TRBJ1-3; 9 nucleotides match TRBD1. The germline V gene has CDR1 SEHNR and CDR2 FQNEAQ (reference sequence). V lost 6 bases to trimming and J lost 0 bases; unmatched junction nucleotides: 3. The CDR3 is 15 residues long. The CDR3 DNA reads TGTGCCAGCAGTAAACAGGGGGCCTCTGGAAACACCATATATTTT. The encoded protein is CASSKQGASGNTIYF.

The rearrangement links TRBV4-1 to TRBJ2-5; D is perhaps TRBD1 (6 bases). Germline CDR1 MGHRA, CDR2 YSYEKL. This CDR3 is built from 15 residues. The V and J ends lost 6 bases and 3 bases respectively, with 17 bases between them. The CDR3: CASRLSGQTKETQYF. The DNA for the CDR3 is TGCGCCAGCAGGTTATCGGGACAAACAAAAGAGACCCAGTACTTC.

The genes are TRBV4-2 and TRBJ2-7, with 11 bases fitting TRBD1. There are 16 residues in the CDR3. Germline V gene sequence: CDR1 LGHNA, CDR2 YNFKEQ. Trimming removed 0 bases from V and 3 bases from J; junction bases left unmatched: 4. CDR3 DNA: TGTGCCAGCAGCCAAGAGATGGGGACAGGGGGCTACGAGCAGTACTTC. It yields the protein CASSQEMGTGGYEQYF.

The chain employs TRBV7-2 and TRBJ2-7; TRBD2 matches 8 bases. Germline values: CDR1 SGHTA, CDR2 FQGNSA. With 4 bases clipped from V and 6 bases from J, the junction kept 11 bases outside the gene matches. The CDR3 totals 15 residues. In nucleotides, the CDR3 is TGTGCCAGCAGCTCGCCCGCCGGGACTAGGGGCGAGCAGTACTTC. This gives the protein CASSSPAGTRGEQYF. Full variable domain (remainder filled in from reference TRBV7-2 and TRBJ2-7): GAGVSQSPSNKVTEKGKDVELRCDPISGHTALYWYRQSLGQGLEFLIYFQGNSAPDKSGLPSDRFSAERTGGSVSTLTIQRTQQEDSAVYLCASSSPAGTRGEQYFGPGTRLTVT.